This is a list of T cell receptor beta chains from one sample in a study of Graves' ophthalmopathy and Graves' hyperthyroidism. One entry per CDR3 protein results from TCRdb running MiXCR on the multiplex PCR reads. Altogether about 550,000 distinct CDR3 sequences are present, approximately 35% being singletons, with the ten largest covering around 4.6%. Sequenced sample: peripheral blood or thyroid tissue (not recorded which). All receptors derive from an adult man with Graves' hyperthyroidism. Both conserved end residues are part of each CDR3. A D gene is named only where the DNA matches it firmly. Clone size, where shown, is once, few, many, or a class for clones that have expanded.

>few|TRBV3-1|.|TRBJ2-7
TGTGCCAGCAGCCAAGAGTGGGGGGCGGCCTACGAGCAGTACTTC
CASSQEWGAAYEQYF
>.|TRBV10-3|.|TRBJ2-7
TGTGCCAGCAGTGACGCGGGGTGGACAGCCTCTAACGAGCAGTACTTC
CASSDAGWTASNEQYF
>.|TRBV7-2|TRBD1|TRBJ1-1
TGTGCCAGCAGCTTCCGGGACAGGGGGCAGAAGGGCACTGAAGCTTTCTTT
CASSFRDRGQKGTEAFF
>.|TRBV5-1|.|TRBJ2-3
TGCGCCAGCAGACCGGGGGGCACAGATACGCAGTATTTT
CASRPGGTDTQYF
>.|TRBV7-9|.|TRBJ2-1
TGTGCCAGCAGCTTAGATAGCGGTAGCTCCTACAATGAGCAGTTCTTC
CASSLDSGSSYNEQFF
>.|TRBV7-6|.|TRBJ2-5
TGTGCCAGCAGCTTCGAAGCGGGCCAAGAGACCCAGTACTTC
CASSFEAGQETQYF
>many|TRBV13|.|TRBJ1-2
TGTGCCAGCAGCTTAACCAGGGGTGCGGCGACCGAAAACTATGGCTACACCTTC
CASSLTRGAATENYGYTF
>few|TRBV29-1|TRBD2|TRBJ2-1
TGCAGCGTTGCGAGCGGGAGTTTCGACAATGAGCAGTTCTTC
CSVASGSFDNEQFF
>.|TRBV10-3|.|TRBJ2-2
TGTGCCATCAGTGACAGGGGAGACACCGGGGAGCTGTTTTTT
CAISDRGDTGELFF
>.|TRBV6-1|.|TRBJ2-7
TGTGCCAGCAGTGAAGCGCAGGGCGAGGTTTACGAGCAGTACTTC
CASSEAQGEVYEQYF
>many|TRBV29-1|.|TRBJ1-1
TGCAGCGTTGACCTGAGGGGCGCGAACACTGAAGCTTTCTTT
CSVDLRGANTEAFF
>.|TRBV7-9|.|TRBJ1-6
TGTGCCAGCAGCTTAGGAACAGATGATTCACCCCTCCACTTT
CASSLGTDDSPLHF
>.|TRBV20-1|.|TRBJ2-2
TGCAGTGCTAGAGATACTTCCGTTGCAGGGACTTTCCGAGCGCCCGGGGAGCTGTTTTTT
CSARDTSVAGTFRAPGELFF
>many|TRBV19|.|TRBJ1-5
TGTGCCAGTAGAAACTTCATGGATGAAGATCAGCCCCAGCATTTT
CASRNFMDEDQPQHF
>.|TRBV10-3|.|TRBJ2-7
TGTGCCAGCAGTTCCTACCGGGGTCCCCGTACCTACGAGCAGTACTTC
CASSSYRGPRTYEQYF
>few|TRBV6-5|TRBD1|TRBJ2-2
TGTGCCAGCAGTTACTCGACAGGGGCAATCACCGGGGAGCTGTTTTTT
CASSYSTGAITGELFF
>many|TRBV27|TRBD1|TRBJ1-5
TGTGCCAGCAGCATACAGGGGTATAGCAATCAGCCCCAGCATTTT
CASSIQGYSNQPQHF
>few|TRBV5-4|.|TRBJ2-7
TGTGCCAGCAGCTTGGGGGGGCCAATCAACGAGCAGTACTTC
CASSLGGPINEQYF
>many|TRBV7-2|.|TRBJ2-7
TGTGCCAGCAGCTTATCGACTATATCCTACGAGCAGTACTTC
CASSLSTISYEQYF
>many|TRBV5-4|TRBD2|TRBJ2-5
TGTGCCAGCAGCTCGGCCCTGAGCGGGAACCAGCAGACCCAGTACTTC
CASSSALSGNQQTQYF
>few|TRBV6-5|.|TRBJ2-2
TGTGCCAGCAGTTACAGGGGATCGACTAGGACCGGGGAGCTGTTTTTT
CASSYRGSTRTGELFF
>many|TRBV7-8|TRBD2|TRBJ2-7
TGTGCCAGCAGCTCGTCCCGAGCGGGGTCCCTGGCCGACGAGCAGTACTTC
CASSSSRAGSLADEQYF
>many|TRBV6-5|.|TRBJ1-5
TGTGCCAGCAGTGACCCCACAGGTACCAATCAGCCCCAGCATTTT
CASSDPTGTNQPQHF
>many|TRBV7-2|.|TRBJ1-3
TGTGCCAGCAGCTTAGGAGGGGGGAGCTCTGGAAACACCATATATTTT
CASSLGGGSSGNTIYF
>.|TRBV7-9|TRBD2|TRBJ2-6
TGTGCCAGCAGCGATTCTAGCGGGGGGGCCAACGTCCTGACTTTC
CASSDSSGGANVLTF
>.|TRBV7-3|.|TRBJ2-2
TGTGCCAGCAGTCCTTCGACTGTCGGGGAGCTGTTTTTT
CASSPSTVGELFF
>.|TRBV10-3|TRBD1|TRBJ2-2
TGTGCCAGCAGTGGCGGGACAGGGTACGCCGGGGAGCTGTTTTTC
CASSGGTGYAGELFF
>many|TRBV2|.|TRBJ2-7
TGTGCCAGCAGTGAAGAAGCGGGTCGTACCTACGAGCAGTACTTC
CASSEEAGRTYEQYF
>many|TRBV10-2|.|TRBJ2-7
TGCGCCAGCAGTGAGTCGACGGCAAACTACGAGCAGTACTTC
CASSESTANYEQYF
>.|TRBV20-1|TRBD2|TRBJ2-1
TGCAGTGCTAGCGGACTAGCGGGGGGTTCCGACACCGGGGAGCAGTTCTTC
CSASGLAGGSDTGEQFF
>many|TRBV7-9|.|TRBJ1-1
TGTGCCAGCAGCTTAGCGGCGGGGGTAGGGTCTGAAGCTTTCTTT
CASSLAAGVGSEAFF
>few|TRBV7-9|.|TRBJ1-1
TGTGCCAGCAGCTTAATGTCCGCACTGAACACTGAAGCTTTCTTT
CASSLMSALNTEAFF
>many|TRBV7-9|TRBD1|TRBJ1-2
TGTGCCAGCAGTTCTCCGGGACAGGGAGATGGCTACACCTTC
CASSSPGQGDGYTF
>.|TRBV5-1|.|TRBJ2-5
TGCGCCAGCAGCGCCGGCCTCAGCTACCAAGAGACCCAGTACTTC
CASSAGLSYQETQYF
>.|TRBV10-2|TRBD1|TRBJ2-2
TGCGCCAGCAGTGGACCGGGACAGGTTAACACCGGGGAGCTGTTTTTT
CASSGPGQVNTGELFF
>many|TRBV29-1|.|TRBJ2-5
TGCAGCGTTGAAGAGGTGGCTGGCAGGGTCCAGGAGACCCAGTACTTC
CSVEEVAGRVQETQYF
>once|TRBV20-1|TRBD2|TRBJ2-3
TGCAGTGCTAGATCAGGCCTAGCGGGAGTTCGTTCAAGGACAGATACGCAGTATTTT
CSARSGLAGVRSRTDTQYF
>many|TRBV5-1|.|TRBJ1-2
TGCGCCAGCAGCAACGACAGCGAATATTACTATGGCTACACCTTC
CASSNDSEYYYGYTF
>.|TRBV5-6|.|TRBJ1-1
TGTGCCAGCAGAATGGAATGGAACACTGAAGCTTTCTTT
CASRMEWNTEAFF
>.|TRBV29-1|.|TRBJ2-1
TGCAGCGTTGAATGGACTTCCCACAATGAGCAGTTCTTC
CSVEWTSHNEQFF
>many|TRBV19|.|TRBJ1-6
TGTGCCAGTAGAAGGACGAGTTCACCCCTCCACTTT
CASRRTSSPLHF
>many|TRBV7-8|TRBD1|TRBJ1-5
TGTGCCAGCAGGAGGACAGGGTCCAATAGCAATCAGCCCCAGCATTTT
CASRRTGSNSNQPQHF
>many|TRBV20-1|.|TRBJ1-2
TGCAGTGCTACCGAATTTGGGTGGGCTAACTATGGCTACACCTTC
CSATEFGWANYGYTF
>.|TRBV7-9|.|TRBJ2-3
TGTGCCAGCAGCTCCCCAGAGACCAGTACAGATACGCAGTATTTT
CASSSPETSTDTQYF
>few|TRBV5-1|.|TRBJ1-4
TGCGCCAGCAGCTTGGAGGGGCCGGCAACTAATGAAAAACTGTTTTTT
CASSLEGPATNEKLFF
>few|TRBV28|.|TRBJ2-5
TGTGCCAGCAGTTTATCAAGGGGACCGCAAGAGACCCAGTACTTC
CASSLSRGPQETQYF
>many|TRBV13|.|TRBJ2-7
TGTGCCAGCAGCCCAACGGGGGAAAGAATCGAGCAGTACTTC
CASSPTGERIEQYF
>.|TRBV2|.|TRBJ1-2
TGTGCCAGCAGGCAGGACGGTCGCTACACCTTC
CASRQDGRYTF
>many|TRBV12-3/TRBV12-4|.|TRBJ1-2
TGTGCCAGCAGTCTCGTGGAGGTGGGTGGCTACACCTTC
CASSLVEVGGYTF
>few|TRBV3-1|.|TRBJ2-6
TGTGCCAGCAGCCCGCGTATTAATAATGGGGCCAACGTCCTGACTTTC
CASSPRINNGANVLTF
>many|TRBV20-1|.|TRBJ2-7
TGCAGTGCTAGCAGGGGAATGAGGTACGAGCAGTACTTC
CSASRGMRYEQYF
>few|TRBV28|.|TRBJ1-2
TGTGCCAGCAACTCGGGGAATAACTATGGCTACACCTTC
CASNSGNNYGYTF
>many|TRBV9|.|TRBJ1-1
TGTGCCAGCAGCGTAGAGGTGGGGGCTGAAGCTTTCTTT
CASSVEVGAEAFF
>.|TRBV19|TRBD1|TRBJ2-3
TGTGCCAGCGGTCCCCTCCGACAGGGATGGGCACGGCCAGATACGCAGTATTTT
CASGPLRQGWARPDTQYF
>.|TRBV7-9|.|TRBJ1-1
TGTGCCAGCGAAATTGGACAGAGGAACACTGAAGCTTTCTTT
CASEIGQRNTEAFF
>few|TRBV7-9|.|TRBJ2-3
TGTGCCAGCAGAGCGGTTCCTAGCACAGATACGCAGTATTTT
CASRAVPSTDTQYF
>.|TRBV7-2|.|TRBJ2-2
TGTGCCAGCAGCCAAGTGTTAATCGGAGGGGCCGGGGAGCTGTTTTTT
CASSQVLIGGAGELFF